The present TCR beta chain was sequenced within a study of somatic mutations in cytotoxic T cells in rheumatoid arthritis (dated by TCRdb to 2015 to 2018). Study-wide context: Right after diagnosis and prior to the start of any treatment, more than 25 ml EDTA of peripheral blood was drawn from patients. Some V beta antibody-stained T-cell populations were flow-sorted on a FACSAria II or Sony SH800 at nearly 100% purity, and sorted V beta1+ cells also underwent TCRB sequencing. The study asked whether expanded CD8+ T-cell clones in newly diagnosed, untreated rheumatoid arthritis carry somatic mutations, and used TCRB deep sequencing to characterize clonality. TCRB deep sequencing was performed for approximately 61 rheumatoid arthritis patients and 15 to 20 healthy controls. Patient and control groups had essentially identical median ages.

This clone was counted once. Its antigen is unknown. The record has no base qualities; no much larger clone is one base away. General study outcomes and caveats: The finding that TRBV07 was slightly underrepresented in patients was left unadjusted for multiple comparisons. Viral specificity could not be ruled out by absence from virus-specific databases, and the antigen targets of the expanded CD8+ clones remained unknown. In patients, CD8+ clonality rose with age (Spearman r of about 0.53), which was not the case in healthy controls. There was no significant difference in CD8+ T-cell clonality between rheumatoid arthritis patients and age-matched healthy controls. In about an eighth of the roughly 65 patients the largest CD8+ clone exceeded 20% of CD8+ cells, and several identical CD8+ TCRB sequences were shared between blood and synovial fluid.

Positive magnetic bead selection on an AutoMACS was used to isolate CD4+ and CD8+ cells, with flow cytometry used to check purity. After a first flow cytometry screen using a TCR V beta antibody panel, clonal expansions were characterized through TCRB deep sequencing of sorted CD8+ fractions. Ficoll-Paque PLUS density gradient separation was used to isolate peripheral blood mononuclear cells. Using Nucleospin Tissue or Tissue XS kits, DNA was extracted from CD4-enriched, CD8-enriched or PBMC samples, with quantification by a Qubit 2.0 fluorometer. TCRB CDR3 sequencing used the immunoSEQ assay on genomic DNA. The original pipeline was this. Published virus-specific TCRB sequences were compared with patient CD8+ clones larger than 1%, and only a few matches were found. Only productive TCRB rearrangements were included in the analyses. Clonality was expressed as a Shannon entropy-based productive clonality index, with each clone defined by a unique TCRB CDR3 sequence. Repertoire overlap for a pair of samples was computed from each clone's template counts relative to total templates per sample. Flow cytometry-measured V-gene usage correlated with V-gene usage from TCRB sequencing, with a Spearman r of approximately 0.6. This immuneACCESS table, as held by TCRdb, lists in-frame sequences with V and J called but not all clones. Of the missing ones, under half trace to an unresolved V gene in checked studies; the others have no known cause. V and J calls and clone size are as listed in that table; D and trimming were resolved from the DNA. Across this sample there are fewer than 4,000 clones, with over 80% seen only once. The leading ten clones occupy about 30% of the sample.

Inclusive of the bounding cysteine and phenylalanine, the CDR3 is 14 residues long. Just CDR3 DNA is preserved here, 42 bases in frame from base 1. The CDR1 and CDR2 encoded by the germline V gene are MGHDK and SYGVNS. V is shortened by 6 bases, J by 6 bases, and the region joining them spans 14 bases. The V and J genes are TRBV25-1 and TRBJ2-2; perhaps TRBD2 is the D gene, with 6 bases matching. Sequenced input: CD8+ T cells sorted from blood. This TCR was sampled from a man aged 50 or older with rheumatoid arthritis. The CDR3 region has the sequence CASSRTGDAGELFF. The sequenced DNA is TGTGCCAGCAGCCGAACGGGGGACGCCGGGGAGCTGTTTTTT.